This T cell receptor beta chain was profiled in a study of T cells in Graves' hyperthyroidism and ophthalmopathy. The germline V gene encodes CDR1 ENHRY and CDR2 SYGVKD. The CDR3 length is 15 residues. The V and J ends lost 5 bases and 9 bases, in that order; junction bases with no gene match: 7. Amplification yielded TCR beta CDR3 regions, with RNA transcripts as the source. During a first-round RT-PCR of the TCR CDR3, the HTBI primer set was used. Using its own MiXCR run on the multiplex PCR reads, TCRdb lists one record per CDR3 protein. The sample holds fewer than 400,000 distinct CDR3 sequences, approximately 15% seen once.

Sequencing was carried out using blood. V gene TRBV10-3 combines with J gene TRBJ1-6, with 10 bases lining up with TRBD1. The source is a man in his thirties or forties with Graves' hyperthyroidism. The CDR3 sequence is CAISNPGQGISPLHF. The DNA of the CDR3 is TGTGCCATCAGTAACCCGGGACAGGGGATTTCACCCCTCCACTTT.